One sample yielded the 32 T cell receptor beta chains listed below, sequenced in a study of blood T cells in healthy people across ages. A second PCR of 7 to 11 cycles used a sample-barcoded 5' primer and a J-beta primer mix. Using its own MiXCR run on the 5' RACE reads, TCRdb lists one record per CDR3 protein. The sample carries a few hundred thousand distinct CDR3 sequences, about half recorded once. Specimen: blood. These receptors were collected from a man in his fifties or sixties in good health.

V gene TRBV7-2 combines with J gene TRBJ1-2; TRBD1 might be the D (6 bases). The CDR3 sequence is 14 residues long. Per germline, CDR1 SGHTA and CDR2 FQGNSA. Between the trimmed V and J ends, which lost 4 bases and 4 bases, there was a span of 13 bases. CDR3 bases: TGTGCCAGCAGCTCCTTGGGGGGCTTCTATGGCTACACCTTC. This gives the protein CASSSLGGFYGYTF.

The rearrangement uses TRBV20-1 and TRBJ1-5, with a weak D call TRBD1 (6 bases). The germline V gene encodes CDR1 DFQATT and CDR2 SNEGSKA (reference sequence). Trimming stripped 5 bases from V and 9 bases from J, with 11 bases between. CDR3 length: 11 residues. CDR3 in DNA: TGCAGTGCTCCAGGGGAGCCGCCCCAGCATTTT. Amino acids: CSAPGEPPQHF.

This clonotype was counted a few times. This may arise from a read error, as a much more abundant clone is one base away. This chain joins TRBV6-2 or TRBV6-3 and TRBJ2-6, with D tentatively TRBD1 (6 bases). V was cut by 6 bases and J by 0 bases, with 15 bases left in between. The CDR3 has 17 amino acids. Germline V CDR1 and CDR2: MNHEY, SVGEGT. The CDR3 DNA follows: TGTGCCAGCAGGCCGGACAGTGGATCCTCTGGGGCCAACGTCCTGACTTTC. It encodes CASRPDSGSSGANVLTF.

This clonotype was found many times. This chain connects TRBV7-2 to TRBJ1-5; 9 bases are shared with TRBD1. CDR3 size: 18 residues. Germline CDR1 and CDR2: SGHTA and FQGNSA. The V gene end was trimmed by 3 bases and the J gene end by 3 bases; junction bases not matched to a gene: 12. The CDR3 region is CASSLVGTGKGYNQPQHF. The CDR3 DNA follows: TGTGCCAGCAGCTTGGTGGGGACAGGGAAAGGGTACAATCAGCCCCAGCATTTT.

Of note for this clonotype: A much larger clone lies one base from this, so it may be a read error. This rearrangement joins TRBV29-1 to TRBJ2-7; D is possibly TRBD2 (5 bases). V lost 4 bases and J lost 7, with 20 bases in between. CDR1 and CDR2 (germline): SQVTM, ANQGSEA. This CDR3 is built from 14 residues. CDR3 region: CSVGGTRRYNEQYF. The CDR3 DNA reads as TGCAGCGTTGGGGGAACTAGACGATACAATGAGCAGTACTTC.

This clonotype has a handful of counts. This sequence joins TRBV11-2 and TRBJ2-1; D might be TRBD2 (5 bases). Germline V gene sequence: CDR1 SGHAT, CDR2 FQNNGV. V lost 0 bases and J lost 7, with 13 bases in between. CDR3 size: 15 residues. CDR3 protein: CASSLEVTPGNEQFF. The CDR3 region has the DNA TGTGCCAGCAGCTTAGAGGTTACCCCGGGGAATGAGCAGTTCTTC.

V gene TRBV6-5 combines with J gene TRBJ1-1; tentatively, D is TRBD1 (5 bases). The ends were cut back, 0 bases at V and 0 bases at J, with 8 bases in the middle. CDR3 length: 15 residues. Germline CDR1 reads MNHEY; CDR2 reads SVGAGI. The DNA of the CDR3 is TGTGCCAGCAGTTACTCCGGGGCGTTGAACACTGAAGCTTTCTTT. Translating it yields CASSYSGALNTEAFF.

V gene TRBV29-1 combines with J gene TRBJ1-2; D may be TRBD1 (6 bases). Germline V gives CDR1 SQVTM, CDR2 ANQGSEA. The CDR3 loop spans 13 amino acids. V gave up 3 bases and J gave up 4 bases, with 12 bases separating them. The CDR3 DNA sequence: TGCAGCGTTGATGGGGACACCCTCTATGGCTACACCTTC. It translates to CSVDGDTLYGYTF. The full variable domain, rest sourced from reference TRBV29-1 and TRBJ1-2, is SAVISQKPSRDICQRGTSLTIQCQVDSQVTMMFWYRQQPGQSLTLIATANQGSEATYESGFVIDKFPISRPNLTFSTLTVSNMSPEDSSIYLCSVDGDTLYGYTFGSGTRLTVV.

In this sample, this clonotype turned up many times. The chain recombines TRBV2 with TRBJ2-3, with TRBD2 matching over 10 bases. The trim removed 8 bases at V and 5 bases at J, leaving 4 bases unmatched. CDR3 size: 13 residues. From germline, CDR1 is SNHLY and CDR2 FYNNEI. CDR3 nucleotide sequence: TGTGCCAGCTCCAGCGGGGGGGGAGATACGCAGTATTTT. This sequence encodes CASSSGGGDTQYF.

The rearrangement uses TRBV12-3 or TRBV12-4 and TRBJ2-7, with TRBD2 matching 8 bases. Gene TRBJ2-5 matches the end of the DNA better, so the J call may be wrong. This CDR3 spans 14 amino acids. In DNA, the CDR3 is TGTGCCAGCAGTTTCCGGACGGGACTAGGGACCCAGTACTTC. Its translation is CASSFRTGLGTQYF.

This clonotype was observed a few times. The CDR3 sequence is CSVELRGGRGYNEQFF. The CDR3 nucleotides read TGCAGCGTTGAGTTGAGAGGAGGGAGAGGCTACAATGAGCAGTTCTTC. The chain links TRBV29-1 to TRBJ2-1, with a weak D call TRBD2 (6 bases). The CDR3 is made up of 16 amino acids. Germline CDR1 is SQVTM and CDR2 is ANQGSEA. V was clipped by 3 bases and J by 3 bases, with 18 bases between them.

The V and J genes are TRBV12-5 and TRBJ2-7; no firm D call. The V gene lost 0 bases and the J gene lost 3 bases, with 12 bases spanning the gap. This CDR3 contains 15 residues. Germline V gives CDR1 LGHNT, CDR2 FRNRAP. The CDR3 nucleotides read TGTGCTAGTGGTTTGGTACGAAGATCCGACTACGAGCAGTACTTC. Amino acid sequence: CASGLVRRSDYEQYF.

The chain has TRBV20-1 and TRBJ2-4, with 7 bases aligning to TRBD1. The CDR3 loop spans 14 amino acids. Germline V gives CDR1 DFQATT, CDR2 SNEGSKA (reference sequence). V was pared by 6 bases and J by 3 bases, with 8 bases of the junction left unmatched. In DNA form, the CDR3 reads TGCAGTGCCTTGGGACAGTCTGGCAAAAACATTCAGTACTTC. It translates to CSALGQSGKNIQYF.

This clonotype was detected only a few times. The chain combines TRBV29-1 with TRBJ2-1; tentative D call: TRBD2 (5 bases). The CDR3 covers 14 residues. The V gene lost 3 bases and the J gene lost 0 bases, with 9 bases spanning the gap. Per the germline V gene, CDR1 is SQVTM and CDR2 is ANQGSEA. CDR3 region: CSVDPRASYNEQFF. Written as DNA, the CDR3 is TGCAGCGTTGACCCGCGGGCCTCCTACAATGAGCAGTTCTTC.

This clonotype was counted only a few times. This chain joins TRBV7-8 and TRBJ2-7; D call uncertain. V lost 5 bases and J lost 4, with 12 bases in between. Germline V gene data show CDR1 as SGHVS and CDR2 as FQNEAQ. This CDR3 has 13 residues. The CDR3 nucleotides are TGTGCCAGCAGCCTCGACAAAGAATACGAGCAGTACTTC. Encoded protein: CASSLDKEYEQYF.

The J gene is TRBJ2-1, the V gene TRBV20-1; 8 bases are shared with TRBD2. The V gene end was trimmed by 4 bases and the J gene end by 10 bases; junction bases not matched to a gene: 12. This CDR3 has 14 amino acids. Germline-derived CDR1 and CDR2 are DFQATT and SNEGSKA (reference sequence). As DNA, the CDR3 is TGCAGTGCTACCTACAGGCTAGCGGGCGTGGAGCAGTTCTTC. As protein: CSATYRLAGVEQFF.

The chain carries TRBV4-1 and TRBJ2-5; D unresolved. CDR3 size: 12 residues. Germline V gene data show CDR1 as MGHRA and CDR2 as YSYEKL. V was pared by 5 bases and J by 5 bases, with 9 bases between. The CDR3 DNA follows: TGCGCCAGCAGCGTCCCGTACGAGACCCAGTACTTC. Its protein product is CASSVPYETQYF.

This clonotype turned up a few times. The rearrangement links TRBV14 to TRBJ1-1; D unclear. From germline, CDR1 is SGHDN and CDR2 FVKESK. The CDR3 has 15 amino acids. V was pared by 1 base and J by 0 bases, with 9 bases between. In DNA, the CDR3 is TGTGCCAGCAGCCAAGGAAGAGGGTTGAACACTGAAGCTTTCTTT. This encodes CASSQGRGLNTEAFF.

This clonotype has a handful of counts. The rearrangement links TRBV20-1 to TRBJ2-7; D is perhaps TRBD1 or TRBD2 (5 bases each). The length of the CDR3 is 14 residues. V was pared by 3 bases and J by 5 bases, with 17 bases between. Germline V gives CDR1 DFQATT, CDR2 SNEGSKA (reference sequence). The DNA for the CDR3 is TGCAGTGCTAGTGCCGGGACGGTCTACGACGAGCAGTACTTC. This gives the protein CSASAGTVYDEQYF.

This clonotype has more than one count but fewer than ten. The gene calls are TRBV29-1 and TRBJ2-7, with D unresolved. Trimming took 4 bases from V and 0 from J, leaving 10 bases between them. The CDR3 is 13 residues long. Germline V gives CDR1 SQVTM, CDR2 ANQGSEA. In nucleotides, the CDR3 is TGCAGCGTTGGGGCAGGCCGCTCCTACGAGCAGTACTTC. Protein: CSVGAGRSYEQYF.

The sample holds many counts of this clonotype. The chain joins TRBV12-3 or TRBV12-4 to TRBJ2-1; perhaps TRBD1 as D (6 bases). V gave up 7 bases and J gave up 3 bases, with 16 bases separating them. CDR3 length: 15 amino acids. CDR3 region: CASTRGGSGYNEQFF. The CDR3 DNA reads TGTGCCAGCACCCGAGGGGGTTCCGGCTACAATGAGCAGTTCTTC.

This clonotype turned up a few times. This may come from a read error, since a much larger clone is one base off. The V call is TRBV12-3 or TRBV12-4, the J call TRBJ2-7, with TRBD1 as a possible D gene (6 bases). The V gene lost 6 bases and the J gene lost 5 bases, with 17 bases spanning the gap. CDR3 length: 14 residues. The CDR3 protein is CASSQRTAVNEQYF. The CDR3, as DNA: TGTGCCAGCAGCCAACGGACAGCGGTAAACGAGCAGTACTTC.

In its sample, this clonotype was seen a few times. This chain connects TRBV7-8 to TRBJ1-6; the match to TRBD1 covers 7 bases. This CDR3 region has 19 residues. Trimming took 5 bases from V and 8 from J; bases not matched to a gene: 21. The germline CDR1 and CDR2 sequences are SGHVS and FQNEAQ. This CDR3 is CASSAPGQKPSSKDSPLHF. The CDR3 nucleotides are TGTGCCAGCAGCGCCCCGGGACAGAAGCCATCCAGCAAGGATTCACCCCTCCACTTT.

This clonotype appeared once. The chain employs TRBV5-1 and TRBJ2-1, with 9 bases that match TRBD2. The CDR3 length is 16 residues. Trimming cost V 5 bases and J 7 bases; bases outside gene matches: 13. The germline V gene has CDR1 SGHRS and CDR2 YFSETQ. CDR3: CASREASGKWGNEQFF. The CDR3 bases are TGCGCCAGCAGGGAGGCTAGCGGGAAATGGGGGAATGAGCAGTTCTTC.

The sample holds a few counts of this clonotype. The chain carries TRBV2 and TRBJ2-7; D is possibly TRBD1 (5 bases). Trimming pared 4 bases from V and 0 bases from J, leaving 10 bases between. Germline loops: CDR1 SNHLY, CDR2 FYNNEI. This CDR3 comprises 14 residues. CDR3 residues: CASSVQGRSYEQYF. In DNA form, the CDR3 reads TGTGCCAGCAGTGTGCAGGGTCGCTCCTACGAGCAGTACTTC. The whole variable domain, remainder taken from reference TRBV2 and TRBJ2-7, is EPEVTQTPSHQVTQMGQEVILRCVPISNHLYFYWYRQILGQKVEFLVSFYNNEISEKSEIFDDQFSVERPDGSNFTLKIRSTKLEDSAMYFCASSVQGRSYEQYFGPGTRLTVT.

The chain has TRBV11-3 and TRBJ2-1; D not certain. In germline, CDR1 is SGHNT, CDR2 YENEEA. V was pared by 4 bases and J by 0 bases, with 7 bases between. The CDR3 sequence is 14 residues long. The CDR3 loop is CASSSRSSYNEQFF. The CDR3 coding sequence is TGTGCCAGCAGCTCACGTTCCTCCTACAATGAGCAGTTCTTC. The whole variable domain, remainder taken from reference TRBV11-3 and TRBJ2-1, is EAGVVQSPRYKIIEKKQPVAFWCNPISGHNTLYWYLQNLGQGPELLIRYENEEAVDDSQLPKDRFSAERLKGVDSTLKIQPAELGDSAVYLCASSSRSSYNEQFFGPGTRLTVL.

The chain joins TRBV15 to TRBJ2-6, with D tentatively TRBD2 (6 bases). This CDR3 is 18 amino acids long. Per germline, CDR1 LNHNV and CDR2 YYDKDF (reference sequence). The V gene lost 3 bases and the J gene lost 2 bases, with 17 bases spanning the gap. Here the CDR3 reads CATSSPTEGNTGANVLTF. The CDR3 bases are TGTGCCACCAGCAGCCCCACGGAGGGGAACACTGGGGCCAACGTCCTGACTTTC.

This clonotype occurred many times. This chain connects TRBV20-1 to TRBJ2-1, with TRBD2 identical over 9 bases. Germline V gives CDR1 DFQATT, CDR2 SNEGSKA (reference sequence). V gave up 2 bases and J gave up 13 bases; unmatched junction bases: 9. This CDR3 has 13 amino acids. For the CDR3, the DNA is TGCAGTGCTAGAAGGCGGCTAGCGGGGCCTCAGTTCTTC. Amino acid sequence: CSARRRLAGPQFF.

The V and J genes are TRBV29-1 and TRBJ1-1, with D uncertain. Trimming cost V 4 bases and J 1 base, with 13 bases left between them. This CDR3 spans 14 amino acids. Germline CDR1 is SQVTM and CDR2 is ANQGSEA. Here the CDR3 reads CSVVATSTNTEAFF. In DNA, the CDR3 is TGCAGCGTTGTGGCGACATCTACGAACACTGAAGCTTTCTTT. Combining the CDR3 with reference TRBV29-1 and TRBJ1-1 gives the whole variable domain SAVISQKPSRDICQRGTSLTIQCQVDSQVTMMFWYRQQPGQSLTLIATANQGSEATYESGFVIDKFPISRPNLTFSTLTVSNMSPEDSSIYLCSVVATSTNTEAFFGQGTRLTVV.

The sample holds a few counts of this clonotype. The J gene is TRBJ2-1, the V gene TRBV10-3; D ambiguous. The germline CDR1 and CDR2 sequences are ENHRY and SYGVKD. The ends were cut back, 3 bases at V and 4 bases at J, with 1 base in the middle. The CDR3 runs to 11 residues. The CDR3 here is CAISEYNEQFF. For the CDR3, the DNA is TGTGCCATCAGTGAATACAATGAGCAGTTCTTC.

This clonotype came up a few times. V gene TRBV6-2 or TRBV6-3 combines with J gene TRBJ2-7; either TRBD1 or TRBD2 may supply D (5 bases each). From germline, CDR1 is MNHEY and CDR2 SVGEGT. This CDR3 region has 15 residues. The germline V and J ends were trimmed by 4 bases and 3 bases, with 16 bases remaining between them. This CDR3 is CASSLPGTDFYEQYF. As DNA, the CDR3 is TGTGCCAGCAGTTTACCCGGGACCGATTTCTACGAGCAGTACTTC.

This chain connects TRBV5-1 to TRBJ2-3; 8 bases agree with TRBD1. The CDR3 consists of 14 residues. After removal of 4 bases from V and 7 bases from J, the junction contained 8 bases not matched to a gene. Per germline, CDR1 SGHRS and CDR2 YFSETQ. The CDR3 loop is CASSPRQGTNTQYF. CDR3 in DNA: TGCGCCAGCAGCCCCAGACAGGGGACAAATACGCAGTATTTT.